Below, 5 T cell receptor beta chains from the same sample are listed, as sequenced in a study of blood T cell repertoires in COVID-19. Profiling relied on immunoSEQ multiplex PCR, and the TCRdb table lists in-frame clones only, not all of them. Of fewer than 65,000 clones in the sample, roughly 90% were seen once. Source material: peripheral blood. The receptors were sampled from a woman of 80 years or more with acute or convalescent COVID-19.

The genes are TRBV6-2 or TRBV6-3 and TRBJ1-3; 9 bases match TRBD1. V gave up 4 bases and J gave up 2 bases; unmatched junction bases: 6. Germline V CDR1 and CDR2: MNHEY, SVGEGT. This CDR3 has 16 residues. CDR3 in amino acids: CASSFAGTGTGNTIYF. The CDR3 nucleotides are TGTGCCAGCAGTTTCGCCGGGACAGGGACTGGAAACACCATATATTTT.

The genes are TRBV7-9 and TRBJ1-2; D gene unclear. The CDR3 is 15 residues long. V lost 5 bases and J 3 bases, leaving 16 bases between the germline ends. Germline assignment: CDR1 SEHNR and CDR2 FQNEAQ (reference sequence). CDR3 region: CASSRGEGGDYGYTF. The CDR3 DNA follows: TGTGCCAGCAGCCGAGGTGAGGGAGGCGACTATGGCTACACCTTC.

This rearrangement joins TRBV6-6 to TRBJ2-1; 7 bases match TRBD1. There are 16 residues in the CDR3. After removal of 6 bases from V and 7 bases from J, the junction contained 15 bases not matched to a gene. Germline CDR1 reads MNHNY; CDR2 reads SVGAGI (reference sequence). For the CDR3, the DNA is TGTGCCAGCAGCCCCCTTGACAGGGATTTGGCAAATGAGCAGTTCTTC. This codes for CASSPLDRDLANEQFF.

The chain employs TRBV7-3 and TRBJ2-7; 11 bases are shared with TRBD2. V lost 6 bases to trimming and J lost 8 bases; unmatched junction nucleotides: 6. This CDR3 region has 13 residues. Per germline, CDR1 SGHTA and CDR2 FQGTGA. CDR3 loop: CASSTSGGWQQYF. The CDR3 nucleotides are TGTGCCAGCAGTACTAGCGGGGGCTGGCAGCAGTACTTC.

CDR3 in amino acids: CASSRNRENYGYTF. CDR3 nucleotides: TGTGCCAGCAGTCGAAACAGGGAAAACTATGGCTACACCTTC. The chain joins TRBV3-1 (or the pseudogene TRBV3-2) to TRBJ1-2, with D maybe TRBD1 (6 bases). V lost 6 bases, J lost 2 bases, and 13 bases lay in between. Germline V gene lookup returns CDR1 LGHDT and CDR2 YNNKEL (reference sequence). This CDR3 has 14 amino acids.